This entry is about one T cell receptor (beta chain). The TCRbeta library was prepared with unique molecular identifiers. In TCRdb, the PCR reads were re-called with MiXCR into one record per CDR3 protein. Of about 420,000 distinct CDR3 sequences detected, about a tenth appear once; the ten largest clones hold nearly 5.5%. Trimming removed 5 bases from V and 4 bases from J, with 14 bases in between. Germline V CDR1 and CDR2: LNHDA, SQIVND (reference sequence). The CDR3 is 14 amino acids. This entry comes from a study of T-cell reconstitution after alpha-beta-depleted transplantation in children. Sample: PBMCs from the stem cell graft donor, taken from the stem cell graft. V is TRBV19 and J is TRBJ1-2, with D uncertain. This TCR was sampled from a human donor who donated a stem cell graft to a child with acute myeloid leukemia. The CDR3 sequence is CASSQTQESYGYTF. The CDR3 region has the DNA TGTGCCAGTAGTCAAACCCAGGAGAGCTATGGCTACACCTTC.